This T cell receptor beta chain originates from a study of PD-L1 blockade in urothelial cancer (dated by TCRdb to about 2017). Looking at the study overall: All patients started therapy around 2014 and received atezolizumab 1,200 mg intravenously every 3 weeks. Some 30 patients had pretreatment blood TCR-seq, some 24 had at least one posttreatment blood collection, and some 24 had tumor TCR-seq. An ECOG performance status of 0 or 1 was recorded for the patients, and 0 to 3 prior chemotherapy regimens had been received by the patients. An exploratory multi-omic analysis was conducted of the somatic, immune and clinical correlates of response to PD-L1 blockade with atezolizumab in urothelial cancer. Blood samples gave a median of around 140,000 T cells and approximately 80,000 unique TCRs, with a median clonality of about 0.078. Whole exome sequencing and RNA sequencing of pretreatment tumors were performed alongside TCR sequencing in the same patients. Blood samples were analyzed 3 weeks after the start of treatment (second dose) and 6 weeks after the start of treatment. About 85% of the roughly 29 patients were males with bladder-origin urothelial cancer, and 18 of 29 reported a prior smoking history. Durable clinical benefit meant progression-free survival longer than 6 months, and TCR features were also tested against progression-free and overall survival. TCR sequencing covered pretreatment tumor samples and matched, serially collected peripheral blood taken before and after atezolizumab treatment. Fewer than ten patients achieved durable clinical benefit and 15 to 20 did not.

Synthetic TCR analog templates were spiked into each PCR to estimate absolute template abundance from read counts. Using the immunoSEQ assay, TCRbeta CDR3 regions were amplified from genomic DNA with bias-controlled V and J gene primers. Sequencing of rearranged TCRbeta segments was performed at approximately 20X coverage. Processing in the source paper ran as follows. Clustering was used to correct sequencing errors, and CDR3s were annotated against IMGT to assign V, D and J genes. Only productive TCRbeta rearrangements were used in downstream analyses, excluding out-of-frame or stop-codon sequences. To compute clonality, Shannon entropy was normalized by the log of the number of unique productive sequences and then subtracted from one. Clones differing between time points or between blood and tumor were identified using Fisher's exact test with Benjamini-Hochberg correction, with an adjusted p below 0.01 applied as the threshold. The immuneACCESS repertoire file appears here via TCRdb, limited to in-frame rearrangements. These files lack a portion of the clones; in checked studies, under half of the deficit traces to unresolved V genes, and the cause of the others is not known. V, J and clone size are those of that table, while D and trimming were read from the DNA. The sample yields 130,000 or so clones; around 85% were counted once. The ten biggest clones cover 3.2% of the sample.

Per the publication, the time point label means: pretreatment peripheral blood. The cohort included 29 patients with locally advanced or metastatic urothelial carcinoma who were treated at Memorial Sloan Kettering on a trial protocol. Peripheral blood mononuclear cells were collected from each patient pretreatment and during treatment, giving between 1 and 8 total time points per patient. The Qiagen DNeasy Blood extraction kit was used to purify genomic DNA from total PBMCs and from tumor samples. PBMCs were collected pretreatment and during treatment, and were isolated and stored as previously described. The study at large found these results: A pretreatment peripheral blood TCR clonality below the median was linked to improved progression-free and overall survival. Because of the small sample size (n ≈ 28) and the many exploratory analyses performed, the results are intended to be regarded as hypothesis-generating. At 3 weeks after the start of treatment, tumor-associated TCR clones in peripheral blood had expanded more in patients with durable benefit (n of about 22, p = 0.022).

About this clone: Its antigen is unknown. No base-level quality is on record; no much larger clone is a single base apart. Distinct nucleotide sequences in the sample also encode this CDR3.

This TCR was recovered from a man aged 45-65 years with urothelial cancer. Sequencing used PBMCs, obtained around atezolizumab (anti-PD-L1) treatment.

The DNA sequence reads TGTGCCAGCAGCTTATCGACATCAAACTATGGCTACACCTTC. Its coded protein is CASSLSTSNYGYTF. The rearranged chain carries TRBV7-9 and TRBJ1-2, with an unclear D gene assignment. The CDR3, from cysteine to phenylalanine, totals 14 residues. Kept here is only the CDR3 DNA, which spans 42 bases and is read in frame from base 1. As encoded in the germline V gene (reference sequence), CDR1 is SEHNR while CDR2 is FQNEAQ. Between the V and J ends, shortened by 2 bases and 2 bases respectively, the junction contains 9 bases.